This T cell receptor beta chain appears in the sequencing data of a study of cytomegalovirus exposure and HLA in healthy donors. Notes on the study in general: Altogether, 164 TCR beta chains were recorded as cytomegalovirus-associated. Researchers reported in a later analysis that a missense DCLRE1C variant was tied to TCR beta V- and J-gene trimming.

The primer mix had 60 Vbeta and 13 Jbeta primers. Measured with immunoSEQ multiplex PCR; TCRdb has only the in-frame clones, and not every one. The sample includes fewer than 120,000 clones, about three quarters of them seen just once. Germline assignment: CDR1 SNHLY and CDR2 FYNNEI. This CDR3 has 15 amino acids. The germline V and J ends were trimmed by 3 bases and 5 bases, with 16 bases remaining between them. Of note for this clone: As yet, its antigen is unknown.

This receptor was obtained from a woman in her sixties in good health and CMV-seropositive. The sample was PBMCs. The chain uses TRBV2 and TRBJ1-2; a weak D match, TRBD1 (5 bases). DNA of the CDR3: TGTGCCAGCAGTGAGGTAGGTGTCAGGGAATATGGCTACACCTTC. This sequence encodes CASSEVGVREYGYTF.